This TCR beta chain was documented in a study of CXCR3-negative and CXCR3-positive naive CD8 T cells. Overall study findings and caveats: Compared with CXCR3-negative naive cells, CXCR3-positive naive cells showed more hydrophobic TRB CDR3s.

With a few hundred thousand cells each, the CD8+ T cell subsets were individually sorted in triplicate. UMI labels and 5' RACE were used to prepare the TRB cDNA libraries. With the 5' RACE reads reprocessed, TCRdb shows one record per CDR3 protein and no DNA. The data include approximately 89,000 distinct CDR3 sequences; the top ten clones carry 0.5% to 0.6%. CDR1 is LGHNA and CDR2 is YSLEER in the germline V gene. CDR3 size: 16 residues. Regarding this clonotype: What it binds is not known.

Sample: naive CXCR3+ CD8+ T cells from blood. The subset: CD45RO-CCR7+CD27+CD95- naive CD8+ T cells expressing CXCR3 (TNR3+). This chain links TRBV4-3 with TRBJ2-2; TCRdb returns TRBD1, unconfirmable since there is no DNA. The TCR sequence derives from a human donor in good health. Some clones in this sample may be carry-over from other donors' samples. The CDR3 region is CASSPSTAGFAGELFF.